This section outlines one T cell receptor (beta chain) sequence together with its context. This sample stems from a study of T cell responses to AZD1222 COVID-19 vaccine. The CDR3 has 14 amino acids. The ends lost 9 bases at V and 1 base at J; junction bases unmatched: 6. CDR1 is ENHRY, CDR2 SYGVKD, per germline. Some clones are missing from TCRdb's copy, which holds only in-frame ones; the method was immunoSEQ multiplex PCR. The table includes over 130,000 clones, around 93% detected once. The material was peripheral blood, obtained on day 0 of AZD1222 vaccination. The gene calls are TRBV10-3 and TRBJ2-7; 10 positions match TRBD2. The sequence was obtained from an adult in good health. CDR3 loop: CAIGTSARSYEQYF. The CDR3 nucleotides are TGTGCCATTGGGACTAGCGCCCGTTCCTACGAGCAGTACTTC.